A selection of T cell receptor beta chains follows, all from one sample in a study of blood T cells in healthy people across ages. Using its own MiXCR run on the 5' RACE reads, TCRdb lists one record per CDR3 protein. Of about 1.7 million distinct CDR3 sequences listed, 28% were seen once; the top ten hold more than 6%. Sequences were obtained from blood. Receptor source: a woman in her twenties or thirties in good health. The CDR3 runs from the conserved cysteine through the conserved F or W. Fields, in order: J gene, D gene, clone size, V gene, CDR3 DNA, CDR3 protein. A D gene is named only where the DNA matches it firmly. Not all rows give a size; the values are once, few, many and, for expanded clones, a class.

J gene: TRBJ2-1; D gene: NA; clone size: NA; V gene: TRBV11-2; CDR3 DNA: TGTGCCAGCAGCTCAGACCCTCCCCCCAATGAGCAGTTCTTC; CDR3 protein: CASSSDPPPNEQFF
J gene: TRBJ2-1; D gene: NA; clone size: NA; V gene: TRBV9; CDR3 DNA: TGTGCCAGCAGCGTCGAGTGGGGTGAGCAGTTCTTC; CDR3 protein: CASSVEWGEQFF
J gene: TRBJ2-4; D gene: NA; clone size: many; V gene: TRBV4-3; CDR3 DNA: TGCGCCAGCAGCCAAGATCGACCAGGGGACATTCAGTACTTC; CDR3 protein: CASSQDRPGDIQYF
J gene: TRBJ2-6; D gene: NA; clone size: few; V gene: TRBV12-3/TRBV12-4; CDR3 DNA: TGTGCCAGCGGTCTACAAATATCTGGGGCCAACGTCCTGACTTTC; CDR3 protein: CASGLQISGANVLTF
J gene: TRBJ2-7; D gene: NA; clone size: many; V gene: TRBV10-3; CDR3 DNA: TGTGCCATCAGTGAGTCGACAGGTACCTACGAGCAGTACTTC; CDR3 protein: CAISESTGTYEQYF
J gene: TRBJ1-2; D gene: NA; clone size: NA; V gene: TRBV12-3/TRBV12-4; CDR3 DNA: TGTGCCAGCAGTTTGGCCACGGGGAATGGCTACACCTTC; CDR3 protein: CASSLATGNGYTF
J gene: TRBJ2-1; D gene: NA; clone size: few; V gene: TRBV29-1; CDR3 DNA: TGCAGCGTTGAAGTGGGGCGGGGCCGGGGTGAGCAGTTCTTC; CDR3 protein: CSVEVGRGRGEQFF
J gene: TRBJ1-5; D gene: TRBD1; clone size: NA; V gene: TRBV7-2; CDR3 DNA: TGTGCCAGCAGTCCCCGGACAGGGGGTTCAAATCAGCCCCAGCATTTT; CDR3 protein: CASSPRTGGSNQPQHF
J gene: TRBJ2-3; D gene: NA; clone size: many; V gene: TRBV5-1; CDR3 DNA: TGCGCCAGCAGCTTGGACCAAATCGTTTCCGATACGCAGTATTTT; CDR3 protein: CASSLDQIVSDTQYF
J gene: TRBJ2-1; D gene: NA; clone size: NA; V gene: TRBV11-2; CDR3 DNA: TGTGCCAGCAGCTTACGGAGGGGGGGTGAGCAGTTCTTC; CDR3 protein: CASSLRRGGEQFF
J gene: TRBJ2-7; D gene: NA; clone size: many; V gene: TRBV28; CDR3 DNA: TGTGCCAGCAGTTTATACAGGGCAGGCAACGAGCAGTACTTC; CDR3 protein: CASSLYRAGNEQYF
J gene: TRBJ2-7; D gene: TRBD1; clone size: many; V gene: TRBV7-9; CDR3 DNA: TGTGCCAGCAGCGCCACAACCGGGACAGGGTCCTACGAGCAGTACTTC; CDR3 protein: CASSATTGTGSYEQYF
J gene: TRBJ1-2; D gene: TRBD1; clone size: few; V gene: TRBV18; CDR3 DNA: TGTGCCAGCTCACTCCCGGGACAGGGGAGGTATGGCTACACCTTC; CDR3 protein: CASSLPGQGRYGYTF
J gene: TRBJ1-2; D gene: TRBD1; clone size: NA; V gene: TRBV19; CDR3 DNA: TGTGCCAGTACTAAACAGGGGGCCTATGGCTACACCTTC; CDR3 protein: CASTKQGAYGYTF
J gene: TRBJ2-1; D gene: TRBD2; clone size: many; V gene: TRBV27; CDR3 DNA: TGTGCCAGCAGTTTGGGGGCTAGCGGGGACAATGAGCAGTTCTTC; CDR3 protein: CASSLGASGDNEQFF
J gene: TRBJ2-7; D gene: NA; clone size: few; V gene: TRBV15; CDR3 DNA: TGTGCCACCAGCAGAGATTCGCCAGGGACTGGCGAGCAGTACTTC; CDR3 protein: CATSRDSPGTGEQYF
J gene: TRBJ1-6; D gene: NA; clone size: NA; V gene: TRBV20-1; CDR3 DNA: TGCAGCGCTAGATTACAATCCATCTCCTATAATTCACCCCTCCACTTT; CDR3 protein: CSARLQSISYNSPLHF
J gene: TRBJ2-1; D gene: NA; clone size: NA; V gene: TRBV14; CDR3 DNA: TGTGCCAGCAGCCATGGAGGGTTCAAAGAGCAGTTCTTC; CDR3 protein: CASSHGGFKEQFF
J gene: TRBJ2-1; D gene: TRBD2; clone size: NA; V gene: TRBV13; CDR3 DNA: TGTGCCAGCAACCCAAAACCGCCGGGACTAGCGGCCAATGAGCAGTTCTTC; CDR3 protein: CASNPKPPGLAANEQFF
J gene: TRBJ1-1; D gene: TRBD1; clone size: few; V gene: TRBV15; CDR3 DNA: TGTGCCACCAGCAGAGATTTAGGACAGGCTTCGAACACTGAAGCTTTCTTT; CDR3 protein: CATSRDLGQASNTEAFF
J gene: TRBJ2-1; D gene: TRBD2; clone size: many; V gene: TRBV5-1; CDR3 DNA: TGTGCCAGCAGCTTAGAAGCGGGGGGGCCGTATGAGCAGTTCTTC; CDR3 protein: CASSLEAGGPYEQFF
J gene: TRBJ1-1; D gene: NA; clone size: few; V gene: TRBV14; CDR3 DNA: TGTGCCAGCAGCCAAGTACAGGGTGTTGTCACTGAAGCTTTCTTT; CDR3 protein: CASSQVQGVVTEAFF
J gene: TRBJ2-7; D gene: NA; clone size: many; V gene: TRBV12-3/TRBV12-4; CDR3 DNA: TGTGCCAGCAGTTTGACCCAGGGGAACGAGCAGTACTTC; CDR3 protein: CASSLTQGNEQYF
J gene: TRBJ2-2; D gene: NA; clone size: NA; V gene: TRBV6-2/TRBV6-3; CDR3 DNA: TGTGCCAGCGGTTGGGTTTCCGGGGAGCTGTTTTTT; CDR3 protein: CASGWVSGELFF
J gene: TRBJ2-1; D gene: TRBD2; clone size: few; V gene: TRBV2; CDR3 DNA: TGTGCCAGCAGGGACCCGGGACTAGCGGCATACAATGAGCAGTTCTTC; CDR3 protein: CASRDPGLAAYNEQFF
J gene: TRBJ1-5; D gene: TRBD1; clone size: few; V gene: TRBV7-2; CDR3 DNA: TGTGCCAGCAGCTCCACGAGGAAGGTGCGGACAGGGGGAACCCAGCCCCAGCATTTT; CDR3 protein: CASSSTRKVRTGGTQPQHF
J gene: TRBJ2-3; D gene: NA; clone size: many; V gene: TRBV5-1; CDR3 DNA: TGCGCCAGCAGCTTAGCGACAGGATCTAGCACAGATACGCAGTATTTT; CDR3 protein: CASSLATGSSTDTQYF
J gene: TRBJ2-1; D gene: TRBD2; clone size: NA; V gene: TRBV20-1; CDR3 DNA: TGCAGTGCGCAACTAGCGGGGCCACAACCTGGGCAGGTCTTC; CDR3 protein: CSAQLAGPQPGQVF
J gene: TRBJ2-1; D gene: TRBD2; clone size: NA; V gene: TRBV12-3/TRBV12-4; CDR3 DNA: TGTGCCAGCAGTTTTAGAGCCGGGACTAGCGGGAGTCATGAGCAGTTCTTC; CDR3 protein: CASSFRAGTSGSHEQFF
J gene: TRBJ2-1; D gene: NA; clone size: few; V gene: TRBV9; CDR3 DNA: TGTGCCAGCAGCGTAGCTACGAGCGGTATCTACAATGAGCAGTTCTTC; CDR3 protein: CASSVATSGIYNEQFF
J gene: TRBJ2-7; D gene: NA; clone size: many; V gene: TRBV20-1; CDR3 DNA: TGCAGTGCTAGAGCAGACTACGAGCAGTACTTC; CDR3 protein: CSARADYEQYF
J gene: TRBJ2-5; D gene: TRBD2; clone size: many; V gene: TRBV12-3/TRBV12-4; CDR3 DNA: TGTGCCAGCAATAATCTAGCGGGAGATTTGGAGACCCAGTACTTC; CDR3 protein: CASNNLAGDLETQYF
J gene: TRBJ2-7; D gene: TRBD1; clone size: few; V gene: TRBV3-1; CDR3 DNA: TGTGCCAGCAGCCAAAAAACACAGGGGGCCGAGCAGTACTTC; CDR3 protein: CASSQKTQGAEQYF
J gene: TRBJ2-5; D gene: NA; clone size: many; V gene: TRBV20-1; CDR3 DNA: TGCAGTGCTAGCAACCGGGACTTAGAGACCCAGTACTTC; CDR3 protein: CSASNRDLETQYF
J gene: TRBJ2-7; D gene: NA; clone size: NA; V gene: TRBV12-3/TRBV12-4; CDR3 DNA: TGTGCCAGCAGGAAAACGGGACCGAGACTCGGGCAGTACTTC; CDR3 protein: CASRKTGPRLGQYF
J gene: TRBJ2-1; D gene: TRBD2; clone size: many; V gene: TRBV6-5; CDR3 DNA: TGTGCCAGCAGCCGAACTAGCGGAGTTTACAATGAGCAGTTCTTC; CDR3 protein: CASSRTSGVYNEQFF
J gene: TRBJ2-3; D gene: TRBD2; clone size: NA; V gene: TRBV7-7; CDR3 DNA: TGTGCCAGCAGCTTAGGCCCCTACTTGGGGGGGGCAGATACGCAGTATTTT; CDR3 protein: CASSLGPYLGGADTQYF
J gene: TRBJ2-7; D gene: NA; clone size: NA; V gene: TRBV6-2/TRBV6-3; CDR3 DNA: TGTGCCAGTACCGACGGAAACTCCTACGAGCAGTACTTC; CDR3 protein: CASTDGNSYEQYF
J gene: TRBJ2-1; D gene: NA; clone size: many; V gene: TRBV7-6; CDR3 DNA: TGTGCCAGCAGCGTGGACCCCAATGAGCAGTTCTTC; CDR3 protein: CASSVDPNEQFF
J gene: TRBJ2-7; D gene: NA; clone size: NA; V gene: TRBV20-1; CDR3 DNA: TGCAGTGGGCAGGCAGGGCGAAATACCTACGAGCAGTACTTC; CDR3 protein: CSGQAGRNTYEQYF
J gene: TRBJ2-6; D gene: TRBD1; clone size: many; V gene: TRBV6-1; CDR3 DNA: TGTGCCAGCAGTGGGACAGGGATGGTCTTCTCTGGGGCCAACGTCCTGACTTTC; CDR3 protein: CASSGTGMVFSGANVLTF
J gene: TRBJ1-6; D gene: NA; clone size: few; V gene: TRBV6-5; CDR3 DNA: TGTGCCAGCGCGGAGAGGGCTAATTCACCCCTCCACTTT; CDR3 protein: CASAERANSPLHF
J gene: TRBJ2-1; D gene: NA; clone size: few; V gene: TRBV27; CDR3 DNA: TGTGCCACTTCATCGGTACAGGCTGCAATAACCGCGCAGTTCTTC; CDR3 protein: CATSSVQAAITAQFF
J gene: TRBJ1-2; D gene: TRBD1; clone size: NA; V gene: TRBV27; CDR3 DNA: TGTGCCAGCAGTTTACGGGACAGCTCCTATGGCTACACCTTC; CDR3 protein: CASSLRDSSYGYTF
J gene: TRBJ2-5; D gene: TRBD1; clone size: NA; V gene: TRBV2; CDR3 DNA: TGTGCCAGCAGTGAAGCGCGAGACAGGGGAGAGACCCAGTACTTC; CDR3 protein: CASSEARDRGETQYF
J gene: TRBJ2-4; D gene: TRBD2; clone size: many; V gene: TRBV5-1; CDR3 DNA: TGCGCCAGCCAGCTCGGACTAGCCCTGGTGGACATTCAGTACTTC; CDR3 protein: CASQLGLALVDIQYF
J gene: TRBJ2-5; D gene: TRBD2; clone size: NA; V gene: TRBV2; CDR3 DNA: TGTGCCAGCAGTTGGTCTAGCGGGATTCAAGAGACCCAGTACTTC; CDR3 protein: CASSWSSGIQETQYF
J gene: TRBJ2-1; D gene: TRBD1; clone size: many; V gene: TRBV20-1; CDR3 DNA: TGCAGTGCAACGACAGGGGCCTTCTCCTACAATGAGCAGTTCTTC; CDR3 protein: CSATTGAFSYNEQFF
J gene: TRBJ2-3; D gene: TRBD2; clone size: many; V gene: TRBV5-1; CDR3 DNA: TGTGCCAGCAGTCCGGGGACTAGCGGGAGTACAGATACGCAGTATTTT; CDR3 protein: CASSPGTSGSTDTQYF
J gene: TRBJ1-2; D gene: TRBD1; clone size: NA; V gene: TRBV4-1; CDR3 DNA: TGCGCCAGCAGCCAAGCCGGACAGGGAGGCTATGGCTACACCTTC; CDR3 protein: CASSQAGQGGYGYTF
J gene: TRBJ2-1; D gene: NA; clone size: many; V gene: TRBV15; CDR3 DNA: TGTGCCACCAGCAGCGGGGCTGACGGTCCTACCAATGAGCAGTTCTTC; CDR3 protein: CATSSGADGPTNEQFF
J gene: TRBJ1-4; D gene: NA; clone size: NA; V gene: TRBV4-1; CDR3 DNA: TGCGCCAGCAGCCAAGTAAGACAGACTAATGAACAACTGTTTTTT; CDR3 protein: CASSQVRQTNEQLFF